This entry is about one T cell receptor (beta chain). V was clipped by 4 bases and J by 1 base, with 15 bases between them. CDR3 size: 16 residues. Germline loops: CDR1 SGDLS, CDR2 YYNGEE. This sample is part of a study of T-cell memory formation after mild COVID-19. Using its own MiXCR run on the 5' RACE reads, TCRdb lists one record per CDR3 protein. The table records a few hundred thousand distinct CDR3 sequences, about a sixth of them present only once. The receptor's source is a man between 18 and 35 years old who had mild COVID-19 (a few samples of this study predate the infection). Cell type and time point are not known. Sample: PBMCs or a T cell subset sorted from them (not recorded which). V usage is TRBV9 and J usage is TRBJ1-3; D is possibly TRBD1 (6 bases). The CDR3 DNA follows: TGTGCCAGCAGCCCACGGACAGCAGGGTCTGGAAACACCATATATTTT. Translated: CASSPRTAGSGNTIYF.